This TCR beta chain was observed in a study of T-cell reconstitution after alpha-beta-depleted transplantation in children. Study-level points and caveats: Several patients had high TCRbeta diversity at day 60; it came from surviving recipient T cells and thymic progenitors. Expanded graft clones numbering several hundred reportedly gave rise to alpha-beta T cells about two months after transplant.

For this clonotype: Its antigen remains unknown. A much larger clone differs from this one at a single base, so this may be a read error.

Preparation of the TCRbeta library involved a method that used unique molecular identifiers. TCRdb reprocessed the PCR reads with MiXCR, giving one entry per CDR3 protein. The sample has about 260,000 distinct CDR3 sequences; under 9.5% are singletons. CDR3 size: 17 residues. V lost 1 base, J lost 0 bases, and 15 bases lay in between. Germline CDR1 reads LGHNA; CDR2 reads YNFKEQ. This specimen consisted of PBMCs, mostly from graft donor cells, obtained 180 days after TCRalphabeta/CD19-depleted stem cell transplant. This chain connects TRBV4-2 to TRBJ1-1; the D is unclear. The sequence came from a male patient between 10 and 17 years old who had a stem cell transplant for acute lymphoblastic leukemia, so the T cells may come from the graft donor. The CDR3 coding sequence is TGTGCCAGCAGCCAAGCGGGGATACCGCTTATGAACACTGAAGCTTTCTTT. Protein: CASSQAGIPLMNTEAFF.